A single T cell receptor beta chain is shown here with its context. This sample is part of a study of CD4 and CD8 cells across lung adenocarcinoma regions. TCRdb ran MiXCR on the PCR reads and lists one entry per CDR3 protein. This sample has some 18,000 distinct CDR3 sequences; about 50% occur once, and the top ten carry 30% to 40%. J lost 8 bases, V lost 6 bases, and 17 bases had no gene match. Germline CDR1 is DFQATT and CDR2 is SNEGSKA (reference sequence). The CDR3 extends over 18 amino acids. Donors had localized lung adenocarcinoma, a non-small cell lung cancer. The material sequenced was CD8+ T cells from the margin of a lung tumor. The chain combines TRBV20-1 with TRBJ2-1, with 15 bases aligning to TRBD2. The sequence was collected from a male donor with lung adenocarcinoma. The CD4 and CD8 labels of this study may be unreliable. The CDR3 DNA follows: TGCAGTGCCACAGGAAGGGGATTCGGGACTAGCGGGGGGCATGAGCAGTTCTTC. Its translation is CSATGRGFGTSGGHEQFF.